Listed below are T cell receptor beta chains from one sample, sequenced in a study of CD8+CD57+ T cells in acquired aplastic anemia. TCRdb reprocessed the reads via MiXCR and lists one record per CDR3 protein. The repertoire holds around 250,000 distinct CDR3 sequences, with 45% to 65% as singletons. The source material was sorted CD4+, CD8+, or CD8+CD57+ T cells (not recorded which) from PBMCs. These receptors were collected from a human donor with severe aplastic anemia or a healthy control (not recorded which). Each CDR3 is given with its conserved first and last residue. Fields, in order: D gene, J gene, V gene, CDR3 protein. A D gene is named only where the DNA matches it firmly.

>.|TRBJ1-1|TRBV20-1
CSARQDIYTEAFF
>.|TRBJ2-3|TRBV11-2
CASSLVRAATDTQYF
>.|TRBJ1-1|TRBV4-1
CASSQDGLGHPKTEAFF
>.|TRBJ2-5|TRBV7-9
CASSFRTSRPAQYF
>.|TRBJ1-5|TRBV7-9
CASSLAGNKKGQPQHF
>.|TRBJ1-2|TRBV10-3
CASSLWEASYYGYTF
>.|TRBJ2-2|TRBV7-3
CASSLLGGHRELFF
>.|TRBJ2-5|TRBV5-1
CASSTFPGAEETQYF
>.|TRBJ2-3|TRBV12-3/TRBV12-4
CASRQTSTDTQYF
>.|TRBJ1-2|TRBV4-3
CASSQDWAANYGYTF
>.|TRBJ1-2|TRBV19
CASTGYYVYTF
>.|TRBJ1-4|TRBV2
CASSVRRQGSNEKLFF
>.|TRBJ2-7|TRBV27
CASSFRTERHEQYF
>.|TRBJ2-4|TRBV9
CASSVEGGWDIQYF
>.|TRBJ2-7|TRBV20-1
CSARPPHGSRGVSYEQYF
>.|TRBJ2-2|TRBV25-1
CASSEYGLANTGELFF
>TRBD2|TRBJ2-5|TRBV15
CATSATSGVQETQYF
>TRBD2|TRBJ2-5|TRBV11-2
CASSLFGPGSGGARETQYF
>.|TRBJ2-2|TRBV24-1
CATSDPGTLGELFF
>TRBD1|TRBJ2-7|TRBV7-9
CASSLGAGGHEQYF
>TRBD1|TRBJ2-5|TRBV29-1
CSVSRGLETQYF
>.|TRBJ1-4|TRBV5-1
CASRKTGGGPATNEKLFF
>TRBD2|TRBJ2-5|TRBV9
CASSPVLAGVSPETQYF
>.|TRBJ2-1|TRBV7-8
CASSFNGPFEQFF
>TRBD1|TRBJ2-7|TRBV7-6
CASSLEDRGSYEQYF
>TRBD2|TRBJ2-6|TRBV5-1
CASSLAVLGGTEAF
>.|TRBJ2-2|TRBV9
CASSVVSRGFTGELFF
>.|TRBJ2-3|TRBV4-2
CASSQVVISDTQYF
>.|TRBJ1-2|TRBV12-3/TRBV12-4
CASSYDAIQGRNGYTF
>.|TRBJ2-7|TRBV7-9
CASSLGIGGSYEQYF
>.|TRBJ2-6|TRBV2
CASRAGSSGANVLTF
>.|TRBJ1-6|TRBV2
CASKGGTTYNSPLHF
>.|TRBJ2-3|TRBV29-1
CSFTGITDTQYF
>.|TRBJ1-1|TRBV5-6
CASSRGGTLMNTEAFF
>.|TRBJ2-5|TRBV7-2
CASSPHSRQGGQETQYF
>TRBD1|TRBJ1-1|TRBV24-1
CATSDRGWTEAFF
>TRBD1|TRBJ1-2|TRBV25-1
CASSEPTQGAGGYTF
>.|TRBJ1-2|TRBV5-1
CASSLGTAALWGYTF
>TRBD2|TRBJ2-2|TRBV10-3
CAISESIPPSGGFLVGELFF
>.|TRBJ1-1|TRBV10-3
CAISGDQVSEAFF
>TRBD2|TRBJ2-7|TRBV19
CASTDPGLGVAEQYF
>.|TRBJ2-1|TRBV7-2
CASSLAFRTSSYNEQFF
>TRBD1|TRBJ1-6|TRBV12-3/TRBV12-4
CASSSGTGVSPLHF
>TRBD2|TRBJ2-1|TRBV4-3
CASSQSAGGHLNEQFF
>.|TRBJ2-3|TRBV5-1
CASSIGLPRAGDTQYF